A single sample is the source of the 8 T cell receptor beta chains below, sequenced in a study of blood T cell repertoires in COVID-19. The assay was immunoSEQ multiplex PCR, and TCRdb's table has in-frame clones only and misses some. The table lists around 82,000 clones, approximately 91% of them singletons, with around 12% in the top ten. Material: peripheral blood. Every receptor here comes from a man in his 70s with active or convalescent COVID-19.

J is TRBJ2-7 and V is TRBV19, with 8 positions matching TRBD1. The CDR3 is made up of 15 amino acids. Germline V gene sequence: CDR1 LNHDA, CDR2 SQIVND (reference sequence). V lost 7 bases, J lost 2 bases, and 10 bases stayed unmatched. The chain's CDR3 is CASNPSTGVPYEQYF. The DNA for the CDR3 is TGTGCCAGTAATCCCTCGACAGGGGTCCCCTACGAGCAGTACTTC.

The V call is TRBV5-1, the J call TRBJ1-1, with a tentative D call TRBD1 (5 bases). From germline, CDR1 is SGHRS and CDR2 YFSETQ. This CDR3 contains 15 residues. V was pared by 3 bases and J by 0 bases, with 12 bases between. This CDR3 is CASSWGVSMNTEAFF. CDR3 DNA: TGCGCCAGCAGCTGGGGGGTGAGCATGAACACTGAAGCTTTCTTT.

The CDR3 DNA follows: TGCGCCAGCAGCTTGGTACAGTGGAACACTGAAGCTTTCTTT. It translates to CASSLVQWNTEAFF. The J gene is TRBJ1-1, the V gene TRBV5-1; D gene uncertain. The CDR3 length is 14 residues. Germline V gene lookup returns CDR1 SGHRS and CDR2 YFSETQ. V lost 0 bases and J lost 1, with 7 bases in between.

The chain couples TRBV6-5 to TRBJ1-2; the D is unclear. Germline V gene lookup returns CDR1 MNHEY and CDR2 SVGAGI. V lost 4 bases, J lost 4 bases, and 13 bases lay in between. The CDR3 has 14 residues. The CDR3 nucleotides read TGTGCCAGCAGTTTACGTCTGGGAGCCTATGGCTACACCTTC. It codes for CASSLRLGAYGYTF.

The chain has TRBV11-2 and TRBJ2-7; 8 bases map to TRBD1. The CDR3 is 15 residues long. Germline CDR1 SGHAT, CDR2 FQNNGV. V was clipped by 2 bases and J by 3 bases; unmatched bases: 6. The CDR3 DNA follows: TGTGCCAGCAGCTTAATCGGAACAGGGGGCTACGAGCAGTACTTC. Translated, it gives CASSLIGTGGYEQYF.

The J gene is TRBJ2-3, the V gene TRBV14; TRBD1 is a possible D gene (5 bases). V was clipped by 4 bases and J by 0 bases, with 11 bases between them. Per germline, CDR1 SGHDN and CDR2 FVKESK. The CDR3 spans 15 residues. This chain's CDR3 is CASSLGRLSTDTQYF. CDR3 coding DNA: TGTGCCAGCAGCCTGGGGCGGCTGAGCACAGATACGCAGTATTTT.

This chain joins TRBV28 and TRBJ1-2; TRBD1 is a possible D gene (6 bases). V was clipped by 5 bases and J by 2 bases, with 12 bases between them. This CDR3 is built from 14 residues. Germline lookup yields CDR1 MDHEN and CDR2 SYDVKM. The CDR3 region is CASSGRDNNYGYTF. The CDR3 DNA sequence: TGTGCCAGCAGTGGCCGGGACAACAACTATGGCTACACCTTC.

The chain uses TRBV2 and TRBJ1-6; TRBD1 might be the D (6 bases). V was clipped by 4 bases and J by 5 bases, with 15 bases between them. The CDR3 is made up of 16 amino acids. Looked up from germline, CDR1 is SNHLY and CDR2 is FYNNEI. The CDR3 DNA follows: TGTGCCAGCAGTGTAACGGGGGGGGGCAATAATTCACCCCTCCACTTT. Translating gives CASSVTGGGNNSPLHF.